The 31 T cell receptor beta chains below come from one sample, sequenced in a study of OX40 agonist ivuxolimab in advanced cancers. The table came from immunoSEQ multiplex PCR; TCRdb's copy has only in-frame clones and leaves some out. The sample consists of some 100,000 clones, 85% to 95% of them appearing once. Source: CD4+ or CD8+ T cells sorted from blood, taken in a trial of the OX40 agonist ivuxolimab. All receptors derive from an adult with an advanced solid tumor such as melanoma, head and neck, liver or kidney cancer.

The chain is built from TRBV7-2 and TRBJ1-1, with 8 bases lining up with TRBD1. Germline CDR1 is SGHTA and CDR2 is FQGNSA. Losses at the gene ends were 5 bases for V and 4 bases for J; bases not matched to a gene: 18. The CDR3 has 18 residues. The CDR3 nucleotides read TGTGCCAGCAGCCCCCCTAGGAGTTACAGGGGGTCTAGCACTGAAGCTTTCTTT. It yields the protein CASSPPRSYRGSSTEAFF.

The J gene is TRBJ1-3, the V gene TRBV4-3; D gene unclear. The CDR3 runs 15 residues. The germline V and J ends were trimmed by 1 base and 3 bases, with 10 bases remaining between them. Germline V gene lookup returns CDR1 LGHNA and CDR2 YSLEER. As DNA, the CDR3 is TGCGCCAGCAGCCAAGGAACGGGGTTTGGAAACACCATATATTTT. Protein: CASSQGTGFGNTIYF.

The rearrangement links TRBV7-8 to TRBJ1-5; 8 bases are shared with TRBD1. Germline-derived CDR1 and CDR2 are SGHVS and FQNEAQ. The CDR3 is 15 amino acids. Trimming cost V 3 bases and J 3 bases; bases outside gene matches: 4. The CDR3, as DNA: TGTGCCAGCAGCTTGAGGACAGGGTCCAATCAGCCCCAGCATTTT. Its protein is CASSLRTGSNQPQHF. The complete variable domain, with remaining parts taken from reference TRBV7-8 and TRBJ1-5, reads GAGVSQSPRYKVAKRGQDVALRCDPISGHVSLFWYQQALGQGPEFLTYFQNEAQLDKSGLPSDRFFAERPEGSVSTLKIQRTQQEDSAVYLCASSLRTGSNQPQHFGDGTRLSIL.

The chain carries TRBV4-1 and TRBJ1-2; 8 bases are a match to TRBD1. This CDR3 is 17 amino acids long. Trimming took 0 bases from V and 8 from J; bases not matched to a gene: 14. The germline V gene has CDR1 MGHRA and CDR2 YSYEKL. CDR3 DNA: TGCGCCAGCAGCCAAGATCTCCTCCGGGACAGGCCATGGGGCTACACCTTC. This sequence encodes CASSQDLLRDRPWGYTF.

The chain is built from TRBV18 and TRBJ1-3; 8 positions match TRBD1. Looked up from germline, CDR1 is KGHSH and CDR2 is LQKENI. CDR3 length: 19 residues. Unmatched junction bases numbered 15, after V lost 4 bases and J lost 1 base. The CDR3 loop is CASSLYPGQVSESGNTIYF. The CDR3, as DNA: TGTGCCAGCTCACTTTACCCGGGACAGGTTTCCGAGTCTGGAAACACCATATATTTT.

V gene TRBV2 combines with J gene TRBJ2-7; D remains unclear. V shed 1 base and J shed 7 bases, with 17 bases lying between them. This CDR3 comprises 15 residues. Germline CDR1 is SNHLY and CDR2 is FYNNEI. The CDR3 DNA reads TGTGCCAGCAGTGAAGGAGTGGGCTCCCTGGGGGAGCAGTACTTC. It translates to CASSEGVGSLGEQYF.

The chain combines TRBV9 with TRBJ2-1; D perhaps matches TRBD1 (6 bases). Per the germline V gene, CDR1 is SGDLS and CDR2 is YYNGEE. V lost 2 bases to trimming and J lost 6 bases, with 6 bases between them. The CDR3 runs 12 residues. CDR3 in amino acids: CASSVTGNEQFF. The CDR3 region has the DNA TGTGCCAGCAGCGTGACAGGCAATGAGCAGTTCTTC. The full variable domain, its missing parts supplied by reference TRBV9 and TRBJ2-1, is DSGVTQTPKHLITATGQRVTLRCSPRSGDLSVYWYQQSLDQGLQFLIQYYNGEERAKGNILERFSAQQFPDLHSELNLSSLELGDSALYFCASSVTGNEQFFGPGTRLTVL.

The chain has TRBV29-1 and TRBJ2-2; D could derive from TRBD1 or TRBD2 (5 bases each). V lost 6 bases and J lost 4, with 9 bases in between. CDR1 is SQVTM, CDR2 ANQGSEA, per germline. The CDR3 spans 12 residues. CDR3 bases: TGCAGCGTGTGGGGGTCCACCGGGGAGCTGTTTTTT. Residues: CSVWGSTGELFF.

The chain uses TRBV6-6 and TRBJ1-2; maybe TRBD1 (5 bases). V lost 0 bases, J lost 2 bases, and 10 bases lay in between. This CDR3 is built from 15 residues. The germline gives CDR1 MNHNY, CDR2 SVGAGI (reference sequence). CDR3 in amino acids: CASSYSGGLNYGYTF. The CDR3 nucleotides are TGTGCCAGCAGTTACTCGGGGGGTTTGAACTATGGCTACACCTTC.

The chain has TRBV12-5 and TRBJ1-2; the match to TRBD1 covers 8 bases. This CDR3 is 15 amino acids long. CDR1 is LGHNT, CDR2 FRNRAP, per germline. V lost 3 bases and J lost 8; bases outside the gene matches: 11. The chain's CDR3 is CASGLGDRIVSGYTF. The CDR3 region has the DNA TGTGCTAGTGGTTTAGGGGACAGGATAGTCTCCGGCTACACCTTC.

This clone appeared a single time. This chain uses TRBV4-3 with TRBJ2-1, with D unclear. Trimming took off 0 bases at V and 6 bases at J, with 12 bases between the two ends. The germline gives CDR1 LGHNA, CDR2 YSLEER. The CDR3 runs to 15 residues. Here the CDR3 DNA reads TGCGCCAGCAGCCAAGATACTTGGGCAAGCAATGAGCAGTTCTTC. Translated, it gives CASSQDTWASNEQFF.

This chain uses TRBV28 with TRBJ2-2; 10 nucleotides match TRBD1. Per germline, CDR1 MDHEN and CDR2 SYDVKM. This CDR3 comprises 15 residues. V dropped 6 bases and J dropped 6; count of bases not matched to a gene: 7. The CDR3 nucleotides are TGTGCCAGCAGCCCGACAGGGGGCCTCTCCGGGGAGCTGTTTTTT. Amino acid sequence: CASSPTGGLSGELFF.

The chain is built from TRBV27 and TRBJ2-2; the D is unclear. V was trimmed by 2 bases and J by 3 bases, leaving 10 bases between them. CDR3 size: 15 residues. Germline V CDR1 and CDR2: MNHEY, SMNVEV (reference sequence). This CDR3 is CASSLIAGYTGELFF. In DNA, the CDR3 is TGTGCCAGCAGTTTAATTGCAGGCTACACCGGGGAGCTGTTTTTT.

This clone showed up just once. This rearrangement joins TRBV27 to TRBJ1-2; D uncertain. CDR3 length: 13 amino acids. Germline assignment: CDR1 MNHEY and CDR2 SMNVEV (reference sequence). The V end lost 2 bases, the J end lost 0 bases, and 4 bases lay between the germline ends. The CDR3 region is CASSLKANYGYTF. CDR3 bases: TGTGCCAGCAGTTTAAAAGCTAACTATGGCTACACCTTC.

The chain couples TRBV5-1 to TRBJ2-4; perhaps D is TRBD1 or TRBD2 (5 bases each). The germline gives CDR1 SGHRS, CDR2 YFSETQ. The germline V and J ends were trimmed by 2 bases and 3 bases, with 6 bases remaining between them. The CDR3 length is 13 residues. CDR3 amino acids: CASSFGGKNIQYF. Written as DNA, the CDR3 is TGCGCCAGCAGCTTTGGGGGCAAAAACATTCAGTACTTC.

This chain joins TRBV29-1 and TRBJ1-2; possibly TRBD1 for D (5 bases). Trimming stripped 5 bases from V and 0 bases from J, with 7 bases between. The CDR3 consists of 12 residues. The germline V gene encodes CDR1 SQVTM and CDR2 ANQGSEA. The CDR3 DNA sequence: TGCAGCGTTTGGGGGTCTAACTATGGCTACACCTTC. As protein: CSVWGSNYGYTF.

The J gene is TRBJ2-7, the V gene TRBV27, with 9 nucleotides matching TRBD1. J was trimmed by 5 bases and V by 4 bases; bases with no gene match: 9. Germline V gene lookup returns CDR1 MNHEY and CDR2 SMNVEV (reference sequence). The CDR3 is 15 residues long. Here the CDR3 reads CASSSPAQGAHEQYF. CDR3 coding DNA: TGTGCCAGCAGTTCCCCCGCACAGGGGGCCCACGAGCAGTACTTC.

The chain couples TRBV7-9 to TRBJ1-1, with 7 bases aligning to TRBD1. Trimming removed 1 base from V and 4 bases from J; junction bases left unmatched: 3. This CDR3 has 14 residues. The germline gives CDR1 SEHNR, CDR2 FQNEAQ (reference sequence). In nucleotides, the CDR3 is TGTGCCAGCAGCTTAGGGGACAGTGGCACTGAAGCTTTCTTT. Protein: CASSLGDSGTEAFF.

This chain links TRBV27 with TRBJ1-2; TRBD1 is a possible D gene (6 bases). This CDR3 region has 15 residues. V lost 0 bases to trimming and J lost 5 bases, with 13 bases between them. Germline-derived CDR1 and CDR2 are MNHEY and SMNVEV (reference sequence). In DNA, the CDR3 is TGTGCCAGCAGTTTATCTGGGGGGCGGGGGTATGGCTACACCTTC. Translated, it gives CASSLSGGRGYGYTF.

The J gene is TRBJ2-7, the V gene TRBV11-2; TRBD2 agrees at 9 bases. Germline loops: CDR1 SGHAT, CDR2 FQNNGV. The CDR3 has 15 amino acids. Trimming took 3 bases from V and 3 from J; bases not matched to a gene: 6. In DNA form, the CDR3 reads TGTGCCAGCAGCTTGGCCGGGACTAGCTTCTACGAGCAGTACTTC. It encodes CASSLAGTSFYEQYF.

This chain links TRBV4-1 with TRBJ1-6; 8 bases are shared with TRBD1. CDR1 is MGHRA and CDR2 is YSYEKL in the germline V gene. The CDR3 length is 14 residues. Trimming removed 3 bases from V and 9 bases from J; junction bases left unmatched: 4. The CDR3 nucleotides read TGCGCCAGCAGCCATCAGGGGGCGAGTTCACCCCTCCACTTT. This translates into CASSHQGASSPLHF.

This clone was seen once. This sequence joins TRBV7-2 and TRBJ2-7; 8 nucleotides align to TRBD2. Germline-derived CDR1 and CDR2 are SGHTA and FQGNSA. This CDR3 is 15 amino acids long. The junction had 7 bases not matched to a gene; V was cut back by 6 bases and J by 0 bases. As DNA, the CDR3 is TGTGCCAGCAGTTATAGCGGGATAAGCTCCTACGAGCAGTACTTC. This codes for CASSYSGISSYEQYF.

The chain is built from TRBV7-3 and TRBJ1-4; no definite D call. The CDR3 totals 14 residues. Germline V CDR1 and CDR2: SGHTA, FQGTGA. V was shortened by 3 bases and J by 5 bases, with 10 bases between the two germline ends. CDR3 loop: CASSLSGRNEKLFF. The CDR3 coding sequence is TGTGCCAGCAGCTTGTCCGGGAGGAATGAAAAACTGTTTTTT.

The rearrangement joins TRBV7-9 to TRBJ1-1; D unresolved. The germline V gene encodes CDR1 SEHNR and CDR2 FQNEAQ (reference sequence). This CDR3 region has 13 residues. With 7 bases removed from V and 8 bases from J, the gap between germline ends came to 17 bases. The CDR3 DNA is TGTGCCAGCACGGGAAGGTCCGAGTCGGAAGCTTTCTTT. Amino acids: CASTGRSESEAFF. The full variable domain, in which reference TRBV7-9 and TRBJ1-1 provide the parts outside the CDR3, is DTGVSQNPRHKITKRGQNVTFRCDPISEHNRLYWYRQTLGQGPEFLTYFQNEAQLEKSRLLSDRFSAERPKGSFSTLEIQRTEQGDSAMYLCASTGRSESEAFFGQGTRLTVV.

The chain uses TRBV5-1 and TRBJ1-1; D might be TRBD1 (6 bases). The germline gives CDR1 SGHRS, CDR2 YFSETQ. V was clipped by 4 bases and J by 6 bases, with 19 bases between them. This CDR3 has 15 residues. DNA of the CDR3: TGCGCCAGCAGCCCTACTTCCTCTGGGGGCTCTGAAGCTTTCTTT. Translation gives CASSPTSSGGSEAFF.

CDR3 sequence: CASSEVRTYEQYF. CDR3 coding DNA: TGTGCCAGCAGTGAAGTCAGAACCTACGAGCAGTACTTC. The J gene is TRBJ2-7, the V gene TRBV6-1; D remains ambiguous. With 1 base removed from V and 2 bases from J, the gap between germline ends came to 6 bases. CDR3 length equals 13 residues. CDR1 is MNHNS, CDR2 SASEGT, per germline.

The CDR3 region has the DNA TGTGCCAGCAGCTTATCGGACTACCGAACGAAAACCTACAATGAGCAGTTCTTC. It yields the protein CASSLSDYRTKTYNEQFF. The rearrangement joins TRBV5-8 to TRBJ2-1; tentatively, D is TRBD2 (6 bases). Per the germline V gene, CDR1 is SGHTS and CDR2 is YDEGEE. The CDR3 sequence is 18 residues long. V lost 2 bases and J 2 bases, leaving 20 bases between the germline ends.

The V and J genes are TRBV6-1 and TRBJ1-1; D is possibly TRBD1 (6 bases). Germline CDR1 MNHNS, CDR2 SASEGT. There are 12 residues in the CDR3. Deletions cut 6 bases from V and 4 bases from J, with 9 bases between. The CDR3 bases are TGTGCCAGCAGGTCAGGGGTCACTGAAGCTTTCTTT. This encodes CASRSGVTEAFF.

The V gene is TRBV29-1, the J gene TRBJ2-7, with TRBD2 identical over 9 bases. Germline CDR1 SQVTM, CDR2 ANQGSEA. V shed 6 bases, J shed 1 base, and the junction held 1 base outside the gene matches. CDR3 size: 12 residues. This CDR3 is CSVLAGSYEQYF. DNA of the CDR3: TGCAGCGTCCTAGCGGGATCCTACGAGCAGTACTTC.

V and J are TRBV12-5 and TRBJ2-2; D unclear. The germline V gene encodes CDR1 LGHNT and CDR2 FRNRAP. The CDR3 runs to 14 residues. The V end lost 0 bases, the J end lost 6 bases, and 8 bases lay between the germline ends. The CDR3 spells CASGLVISPGELFF. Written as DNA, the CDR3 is TGTGCTAGTGGTTTGGTAATCAGCCCCGGGGAGCTGTTTTTT.

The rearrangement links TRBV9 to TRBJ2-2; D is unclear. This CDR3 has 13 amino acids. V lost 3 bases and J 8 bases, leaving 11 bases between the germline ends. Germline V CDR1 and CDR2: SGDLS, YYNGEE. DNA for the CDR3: TGTGCCAGCAGCGGACTGGTAAAGGGGGAGCTGTTTTTT. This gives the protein CASSGLVKGELFF.